The sequence of this T cell receptor beta chain was determined in a study of T cells expressing NK-cell markers. Reprocessing the 5' RACE reads, TCRdb reports a single entry for every CDR3 protein and omits DNA. The repertoire table contains a few hundred thousand distinct CDR3 sequences. The CDR3 spans 13 residues. Looked up from germline, CDR1 is SGHRS and CDR2 is YFSETQ. The chain employs TRBV5-1 and TRBJ2-1. The source of this sequence is a man between 18 and 35 years old in good health. Sequencing input: blood T cells: a sorted CD56 or NKG2C T cell subset, CD4+ or CD8+ T cells, or bulk PBMC T cells (not recorded which). The CDR3 loop is CASSTTFRNEQFF.